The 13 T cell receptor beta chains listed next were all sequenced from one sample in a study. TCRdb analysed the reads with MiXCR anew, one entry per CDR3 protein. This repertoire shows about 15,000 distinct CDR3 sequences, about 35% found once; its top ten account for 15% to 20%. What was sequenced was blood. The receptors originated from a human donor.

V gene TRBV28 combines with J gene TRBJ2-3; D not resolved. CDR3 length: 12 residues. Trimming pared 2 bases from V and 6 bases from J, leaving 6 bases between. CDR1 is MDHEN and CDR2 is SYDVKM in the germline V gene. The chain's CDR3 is CASSLVGDTQYF. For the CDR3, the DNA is TGTGCCAGCAGTTTAGTGGGGGATACGCAGTATTTT.

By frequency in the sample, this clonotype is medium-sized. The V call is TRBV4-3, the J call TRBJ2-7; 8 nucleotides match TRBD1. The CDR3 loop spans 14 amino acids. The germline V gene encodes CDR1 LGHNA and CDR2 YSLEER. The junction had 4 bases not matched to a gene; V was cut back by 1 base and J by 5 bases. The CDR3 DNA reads TGCGCCAGCAGCCAAGGGACAGGGCGACACGAGCAGTACTTC. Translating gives CASSQGTGRHEQYF.

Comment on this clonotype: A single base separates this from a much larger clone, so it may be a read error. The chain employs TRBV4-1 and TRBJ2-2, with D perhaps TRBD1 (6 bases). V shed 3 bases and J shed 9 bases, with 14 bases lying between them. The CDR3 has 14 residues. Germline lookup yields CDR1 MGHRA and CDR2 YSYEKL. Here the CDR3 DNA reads TGCGCCAGCAGCCAGTTACAGGGTACCAGGGAGCTGTTTTTT. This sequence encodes CASSQLQGTRELFF.

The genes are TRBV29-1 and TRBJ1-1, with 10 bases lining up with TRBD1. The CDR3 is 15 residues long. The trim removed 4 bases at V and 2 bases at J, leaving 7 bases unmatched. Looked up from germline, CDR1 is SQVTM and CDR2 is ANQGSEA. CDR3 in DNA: TGCAGCGTTGTTCCCGGGACAGGGGAAAACACTGAAGCTTTCTTT. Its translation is CSVVPGTGENTEAFF.

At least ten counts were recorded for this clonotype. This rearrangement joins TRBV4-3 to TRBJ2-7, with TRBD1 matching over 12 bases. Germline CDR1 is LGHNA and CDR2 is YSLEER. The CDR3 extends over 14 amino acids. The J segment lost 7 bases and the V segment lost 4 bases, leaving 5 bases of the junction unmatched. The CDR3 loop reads CASSPGTGGREQYF. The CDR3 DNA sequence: TGCGCCAGCAGCCCCGGGACAGGGGGCCGGGAGCAGTACTTC.

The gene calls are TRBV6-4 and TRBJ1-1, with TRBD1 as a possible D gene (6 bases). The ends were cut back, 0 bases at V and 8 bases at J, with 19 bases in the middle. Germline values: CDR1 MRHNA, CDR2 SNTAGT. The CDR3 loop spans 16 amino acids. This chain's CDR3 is CASSDSGGLSTGEAFF. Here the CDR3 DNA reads TGTGCCAGCAGTGACTCGGGGGGGCTAAGCACCGGGGAAGCTTTCTTT.

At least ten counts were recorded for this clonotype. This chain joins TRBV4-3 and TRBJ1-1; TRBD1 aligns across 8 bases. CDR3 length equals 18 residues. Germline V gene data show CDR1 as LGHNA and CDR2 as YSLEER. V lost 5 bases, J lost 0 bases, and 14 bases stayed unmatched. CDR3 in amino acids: CASSGQGGTGTVNTEAFF. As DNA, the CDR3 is TGCGCCAGCAGCGGACAGGGAGGAACCGGGACAGTGAACACTGAAGCTTTCTTT.

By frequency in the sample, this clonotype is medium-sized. The CDR3 sequence is CASSQQKDADEQYF. The CDR3 DNA reads as TGCGCCAGCAGCCAACAAAAGGACGCAGACGAGCAGTACTTC. The chain carries TRBV4-3 and TRBJ2-7; D is unresolved. CDR1 is LGHNA and CDR2 is YSLEER in the germline V gene. This CDR3 has 14 residues. The germline V and J ends were trimmed by 2 bases and 5 bases, with 13 bases remaining between them.

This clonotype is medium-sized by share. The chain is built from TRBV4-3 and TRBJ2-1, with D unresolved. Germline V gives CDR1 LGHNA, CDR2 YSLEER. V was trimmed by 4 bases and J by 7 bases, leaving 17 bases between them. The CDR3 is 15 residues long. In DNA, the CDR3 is TGCGCCAGCAGCCCCGAAGGTACTCCAATGAATGAGCAGTTCTTC. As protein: CASSPEGTPMNEQFF.

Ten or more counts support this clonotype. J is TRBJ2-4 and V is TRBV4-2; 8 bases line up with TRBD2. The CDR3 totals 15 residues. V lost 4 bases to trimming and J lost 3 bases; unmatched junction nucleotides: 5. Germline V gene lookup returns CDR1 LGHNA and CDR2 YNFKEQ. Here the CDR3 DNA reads TGTGCCAGCAGCCCGGGACTAGTCGACAAAAACATTCAGTACTTC. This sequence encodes CASSPGLVDKNIQYF.

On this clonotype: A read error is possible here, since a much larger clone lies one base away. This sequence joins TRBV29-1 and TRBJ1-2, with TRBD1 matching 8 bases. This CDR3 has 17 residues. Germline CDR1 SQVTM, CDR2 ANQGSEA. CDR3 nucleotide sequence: TGCAGCGTTGAAACAAACTTCGGACAGGGAGCTAACTATGACTACACCTTC. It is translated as CSVETNFGQGANYDYTF.

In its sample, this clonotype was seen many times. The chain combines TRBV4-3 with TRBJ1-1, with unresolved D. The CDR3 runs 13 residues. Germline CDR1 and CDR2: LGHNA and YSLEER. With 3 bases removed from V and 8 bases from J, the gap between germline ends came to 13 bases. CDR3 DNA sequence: TGCGCCAGCAGCCAGGACGGTGGGCTCGAAGCTTTCTTT. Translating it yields CASSQDGGLEAFF.

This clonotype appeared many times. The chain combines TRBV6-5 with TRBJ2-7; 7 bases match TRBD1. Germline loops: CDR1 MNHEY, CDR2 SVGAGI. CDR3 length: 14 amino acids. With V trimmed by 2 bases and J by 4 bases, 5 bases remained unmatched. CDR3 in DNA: TGTGCCAGCAGTTACGGGGCAGGGGGATACGAGCAGTACTTC. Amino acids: CASSYGAGGYEQYF.